The rows below give T cell receptor beta chains drawn from one sample of a study of tumor-infiltrating lymphocytes in primary liver carcinoma. MiXCR was run by TCRdb on the multiplex PCR reads, yielding one entry per CDR3 protein. Of about 320,000 distinct CDR3 sequences in the sample, 55% to 65% are singletons; the top ten hold more than 8.5%. Sequencing was performed on peripheral blood. The receptors were gathered from a man aged 35 to 55 with primary liver carcinoma and hepatitis B virus infection. CDR3s include the opening cysteine and the closing phenylalanine or tryptophan. Each record gives: V gene, J gene, D gene, clone size, CDR3 DNA, CDR3 protein. The D gene is left open where the match is weak. Size is omitted from some rows. Given values are once, few, many or a class for expanded clones.

TRBV5-6	TRBJ2-3	-	few	TGTGCCAGCAGCTTGGAGGGCGGGTCCGCAGATACGCAGTATTTT	CASSLEGGSADTQYF
TRBV6-1	TRBJ2-3	-	many	TGTGCCAGCAGTGCTACCCGGGGAGGGGGTACGCAGTATTTT	CASSATRGGGTQYF
TRBV29-1	TRBJ1-1	TRBD1	many	TGCAGCGCGACAGGGGGCTTGAATACTGAAGCTTTCTTT	CSATGGLNTEAFF
TRBV4-2	TRBJ2-7	-	-	TGTGCCAGTAGCCAAGATCGGATAGGGAGGAACTACGAGCAGTACTTC	CASSQDRIGRNYEQYF
TRBV5-4	TRBJ2-1	TRBD1	few	TGTGCCAGCAGCCCGGGACAGGGCTATGAGCAGTTCTTC	CASSPGQGYEQFF
TRBV5-1	TRBJ1-1	-	-	TGCGCCAGCAGCCGTAGTGTGGGTCCGGTTATGAACACTGAAGCTTTCTTT	CASSRSVGPVMNTEAFF
TRBV29-1	TRBJ2-4	TRBD2	many	TGCAGCGTTGGGACTAGCGGTATGGGGAACATTCAGTACTTC	CSVGTSGMGNIQYF
TRBV6-2/TRBV6-3	TRBJ1-1	-	-	TGTGCCAGCACCGACTATCGACAGTGGGACACTGAAGCTTTCTTT	CASTDYRQWDTEAFF
TRBV11-1	TRBJ2-1	-	-	TGTGCCCGTAGCTCCTCCTCTGCCCTCTCCTACAATGAGCAGTTCTTC	CARSSSSALSYNEQFF
TRBV4-2	TRBJ2-2	TRBD1	-	TGTGCCAGCAGCCAACTATCCGGGACAGGGGACACCGGGGAGCTGTTTTTT	CASSQLSGTGDTGELFF
TRBV6-2/TRBV6-3	TRBJ2-3	-	few	TGTGCCAGCAGTGACGCGGGGCTCAATACGCAGTATTTT	CASSDAGLNTQYF